Below are 32 T cell receptor beta chains sequenced from a single sample in a study of T cell changes during pregnancy in multiple sclerosis. Libraries were prepared by immunoSEQ multiplex PCR; TCRdb keeps only in-frame clonotypes and omits some of them. The table includes tens of thousands of clones, more than 90% detected once. This specimen was peripheral blood, taken in the first trimester of pregnancy. These receptors were collected from a female donor with multiple sclerosis, enrolled in a pregnancy study.

The V call is TRBV6-5, the J call TRBJ2-7; D uncertain. The V gene lost 6 bases and the J gene lost 2 bases, with 14 bases spanning the gap. CDR3 length: 14 amino acids. Per the germline V gene, CDR1 is MNHEY and CDR2 is SVGAGI. CDR3 sequence (DNA): TGTGCCAGCAGCCCTGGGCCAGTACCCTACGAGCAGTACTTC. This translates into CASSPGPVPYEQYF.

The V gene is TRBV5-1, the J gene TRBJ2-3; 9 bases agree with TRBD2. Germline CDR1 and CDR2: SGHRS and YFSETQ. The CDR3 length is 13 residues. J gave up 4 bases and V 4 bases, and 1 base lay outside the gene matches. The CDR3 here is CASSPSGADTQYF. CDR3 nucleotide sequence: TGCGCCAGCAGCCCTAGCGGGGCAGATACGCAGTATTTT.

The chain combines TRBV10-3 with TRBJ2-5, with D maybe TRBD1 (5 bases). Germline V gene sequence: CDR1 ENHRY, CDR2 SYGVKD. This CDR3 is built from 14 residues. Deletions cut 0 bases from V and 5 bases from J, with 10 bases between. This chain's CDR3 is CAISESGPAETQYF. The CDR3 coding sequence is TGTGCCATCAGTGAGTCGGGGCCCGCCGAGACCCAGTACTTC.

V usage is TRBV15 and J usage is TRBJ2-1, with a tentative D call TRBD1 (6 bases). V was clipped by 5 bases and J by 8 bases, with 13 bases between them. The CDR3 has 13 residues. CDR1 is LNHNV, CDR2 YYDKDF, per germline (reference sequence). For the CDR3, the DNA is TGTGCCACCAGCGAACAGGGAACCTATGAGCAGTTCTTC. Its translation is CATSEQGTYEQFF.

This chain connects TRBV4-1 to TRBJ2-1; 10 bases are a match to TRBD2. This CDR3 has 14 residues. Unmatched junction bases numbered 4, after V lost 5 bases and J lost 6 bases. CDR1 is MGHRA and CDR2 is YSYEKL in the germline V gene. The CDR3 DNA reads as TGCGCCAGCAGCTGGCCTAGCGGGAGCAATGAGCAGTTCTTC. Its translation: CASSWPSGSNEQFF.

About this clone: Different DNA sequences within this sample yield the same CDR3. The chain joins TRBV28 to TRBJ1-5; TRBD1 might be the D (6 bases). CDR1 is MDHEN, CDR2 SYDVKM, per germline. This CDR3 spans 14 amino acids. V was clipped by 2 bases and J by 1 base, with 6 bases between them. The CDR3 region is CASSLTGSNQPQHF. The DNA of the CDR3 is TGTGCCAGCAGTTTAACAGGGAGCAATCAGCCCCAGCATTTT.

The CDR3 DNA sequence: TGCAGCGTTGGAGGGACACCCTATGAAAAACTGTTTTTT. As protein: CSVGGTPYEKLFF. This chain links TRBV29-1 with TRBJ1-4, with a possible D match to TRBD1 (6 bases). V shed 4 bases and J shed 6 bases, with 12 bases lying between them. Germline lookup yields CDR1 SQVTM and CDR2 ANQGSEA. The CDR3 extends over 13 amino acids.

This clone was recorded once. The rearrangement uses TRBV19 and TRBJ2-7; 9 bases align to TRBD1. Germline values: CDR1 LNHDA, CDR2 SQIVND (reference sequence). This CDR3 has 14 residues. Germline trimming cut 7 bases from V and 1 base from J; bases unmatched to any gene: 5. The CDR3 region is CASTPGQGSYEQYF. The CDR3 DNA sequence: TGTGCCAGTACCCCGGGACAGGGATCCTACGAGCAGTACTTC.

The genes are TRBV5-8 and TRBJ2-7; a weak D match, TRBD1 (6 bases). The CDR3 loop spans 10 amino acids. Looked up from germline, CDR1 is SGHTS and CDR2 is YDEGEE. V was trimmed by 5 bases and J by 12 bases, leaving 12 bases between them. CDR3 coding DNA: TGTGCCAGCAGTGGCAGGGGTGTGTACTTC. This translates into CASSGRGVYF.

Only one count was recorded for this clone. The genes are TRBV28 and TRBJ2-3, with no clear D. The CDR3 is 16 amino acids. The germline V and J ends were trimmed by 8 bases and 1 base, with 19 bases remaining between them. The germline V gene encodes CDR1 MDHEN and CDR2 SYDVKM. CDR3 protein: CASLGRPGAGTDTQYF. For the CDR3, the DNA is TGTGCCAGCCTAGGTCGGCCGGGTGCCGGCACAGATACGCAGTATTTT.

The genes are TRBV5-1 and TRBJ2-5; D uncertain. CDR1 SGHRS and CDR2 YFSETQ come from the germline V gene. V was shortened by 2 bases and J by 3 bases, with 2 bases between the two germline ends. There are 11 residues in the CDR3. The CDR3, as DNA: TGCGCCAGCAGCTTTAAAGAGACCCAGTACTTC. Protein product: CASSFKETQYF.

This clone was seen only once. The chain recombines TRBV27 with TRBJ2-3, with TRBD1 matching over 10 bases. Unmatched junction bases numbered 8, after V lost 5 bases and J lost 3 bases. This CDR3 is 16 amino acids long. The germline V gene has CDR1 MNHEY and CDR2 SMNVEV (reference sequence). Here the CDR3 reads CASSPGQGSRTDTQYF. In nucleotides, the CDR3 is TGTGCCAGCAGTCCGGGACAGGGGAGCCGGACAGATACGCAGTATTTT.

This clone was observed once. The chain carries TRBV30 and TRBJ1-2, with 7 bases matching TRBD1. Germline assignment: CDR1 GTSNPN and CDR2 SVGIG (reference sequence). This CDR3 is built from 13 residues. V lost 7 bases to trimming and J lost 2 bases; unmatched junction nucleotides: 7. Written as DNA, the CDR3 is TGTGCCTCGGAGGGGGCTGAGAACTATGGCTACACCTTC. This encodes CASEGAENYGYTF. The full variable domain, in which reference TRBV30 and TRBJ1-2 provide the parts outside the CDR3, is SQTIHQWPATLVQPVGSPLSLECTVEGTSNPNLYWYRQAAGRGLQLLFYSVGIGQISSEVPQNLSASRPQDRQFILSSKKLLLSDSGFYLCASEGAENYGYTFGSGTRLTVV.

In DNA, the CDR3 is TGTGCCAGCAGTTATACGGGACAGCGCGCCTCTGGGGCCAACGTCCTGACTTTC. Its translation is CASSYTGQRASGANVLTF. The chain carries TRBV7-2 and TRBJ2-6; 7 bases align to TRBD1. Germline V gene lookup returns CDR1 SGHTA and CDR2 FQGNSA. Unmatched junction bases numbered 11, after V lost 6 bases and J lost 0 bases. CDR3 length equals 18 residues.

This clone was seen just once. The chain recombines TRBV18 with TRBJ2-1; possibly TRBD1 for D (6 bases). V was pared by 2 bases and J by 2 bases, with 13 bases between. CDR3 size: 16 residues. CDR1 KGHSH and CDR2 LQKENI come from the germline V gene. The CDR3 nucleotides are TGTGCCAGCTCACCAGAGGGGGACGGCGCCTACAATGAGCAGTTCTTC. This codes for CASSPEGDGAYNEQFF.

The V call is TRBV19, the J call TRBJ1-2; TRBD1 aligns across 9 bases. The CDR3 spans 13 residues. J lost 6 bases, V lost 4 bases, and 3 bases had no gene match. Germline lookup yields CDR1 LNHDA and CDR2 SQIVND (reference sequence). CDR3: CASSTGTGHGYTF. Here the CDR3 DNA reads TGTGCCAGTAGTACGGGGACAGGGCATGGCTACACCTTC.

This clone was seen only once. This chain links TRBV27 with TRBJ2-5; possible D gene TRBD1, 6 bases. CDR3 length: 15 residues. CDR1 and CDR2 (germline): MNHEY, SMNVEV (reference sequence). V dropped 4 bases and J dropped 5 bases, with 17 bases sitting between them. CDR3 in DNA: TGTGCCAGCAGTTGGGGGCAAACGGGCGAGGAGACCCAGTACTTC. This gives the protein CASSWGQTGEETQYF.

The chain combines TRBV13 with TRBJ1-3; TRBD1 might be the D (5 bases). CDR3 length equals 15 residues. V lost 2 bases and J lost 0, with 8 bases in between. Germline V CDR1 and CDR2: PRHDT, FYEKMQ (reference sequence). The CDR3 DNA reads as TGTGCCAGCAGCTTATACAGGATCTCTGGAAACACCATATATTTT. Its protein product is CASSLYRISGNTIYF.

The rearrangement uses TRBV10-3 and TRBJ1-1; D not resolved. Germline V gives CDR1 ENHRY, CDR2 SYGVKD. The CDR3 sequence is 16 residues long. V dropped 0 bases and J dropped 1 base, with 12 bases sitting between them. The CDR3 nucleotides read TGTGCCATCAGTGAGTCGTTCGGGATTCGGAACACTGAAGCTTTCTTT. Translating it yields CAISESFGIRNTEAFF.

This chain joins TRBV5-8 and TRBJ2-2; tentative D call: TRBD1 (6 bases). V gave up 2 bases and J gave up 3 bases, with 14 bases separating them. From germline, CDR1 is SGHTS and CDR2 YDEGEE. This CDR3 comprises 16 residues. In nucleotides, the CDR3 is TGTGCCAGCAGCTTAGGACTCAAGGGGGACACCGGGGAGCTGTTTTTT. This encodes CASSLGLKGDTGELFF.

The chain recombines TRBV28 with TRBJ1-5; D may be TRBD1 (6 bases). The CDR3 has 14 residues. Trimming stripped 6 bases from V and 6 bases from J, with 15 bases between. Germline lookup yields CDR1 MDHEN and CDR2 SYDVKM. DNA of the CDR3: TGTGCCAGCAGAAGACAGGCCGTAGTTCAGCCCCAGCATTTT. As protein: CASRRQAVVQPQHF.

The chain uses TRBV30 and TRBJ1-2; 7 nucleotides align to TRBD1. This CDR3 is 16 amino acids long. The V gene end was trimmed by 0 bases and the J gene end by 4 bases; junction bases not matched to a gene: 11. Germline-derived CDR1 and CDR2 are GTSNPN and SVGIG (reference sequence). The CDR3 region is CAWSVPTGTESYGYTF. CDR3 nucleotide sequence: TGTGCCTGGAGTGTACCAACCGGGACAGAGTCCTATGGCTACACCTTC.

The V and J genes are TRBV29-1 and TRBJ2-7; 8 positions agree with TRBD2. Looked up from germline, CDR1 is SQVTM and CDR2 is ANQGSEA. The CDR3 loop spans 13 amino acids. With 6 bases clipped from V and 5 bases from J, the junction kept 9 bases outside the gene matches. The CDR3 reads CSVAGLVGNEQYF. CDR3 bases: TGCAGCGTGGCGGGACTAGTGGGCAACGAGCAGTACTTC.

The rearrangement joins TRBV30 to TRBJ2-3; D remains ambiguous. Germline V gene sequence: CDR1 GTSNPN, CDR2 SVGIG (reference sequence). V shed 4 bases and J shed 4 bases, with 6 bases lying between them. The CDR3 is 11 residues long. CDR3 nucleotides: TGTGCCTGGACAGTTGCAGATACGCAGTATTTT. Translation: CAWTVADTQYF.

Written as DNA, the CDR3 is TGTGCCAGCAGCTTCGGGACAGGGGAACGGAATCAGTACTTC. Amino acid sequence: CASSFGTGERNQYF. This chain connects TRBV5-6 to TRBJ2-4, with 10 nucleotides matching TRBD1. V trimming: 2 bases; J trimming: 12 bases; junction bases outside the gene matches: 8. Germline V gene lookup returns CDR1 SGHDT and CDR2 YYEEEE. The CDR3 length is 14 residues.

The chain links TRBV9 to TRBJ2-3; the match to TRBD2 covers 12 bases. With 0 bases clipped from V and 4 bases from J, the junction kept 0 bases outside the gene matches. Per germline, CDR1 SGDLS and CDR2 YYNGEE. This CDR3 comprises 15 residues. The CDR3 sequence: CASSVGLAGADTQYF. CDR3 coding DNA: TGTGCCAGCAGCGTAGGACTAGCGGGAGCAGATACGCAGTATTTT.

The V call is TRBV11-2, the J call TRBJ2-7, with 9 bases fitting TRBD2. CDR1 and CDR2 (germline): SGHAT, FQNNGV. This CDR3 spans 19 amino acids. The ends lost 0 bases at V and 0 bases at J; junction bases unmatched: 12. The DNA of the CDR3 is TGTGCCAGCAGCTTAGAATTCGGGCGGGAGGGCCCGATCTCCTACGAGCAGTACTTC. This translates into CASSLEFGREGPISYEQYF. The full variable domain, with the rest looked up from reference TRBV11-2 and TRBJ2-7, is EAGVAQSPRYKIIEKRQSVAFWCNPISGHATLYWYQQILGQGPKLLIQFQNNGVVDDSQLPKDRFSAERLKGVDSTLKIQPAKLEDSAVYLCASSLEFGREGPISYEQYFGPGTRLTVT.

The chain recombines TRBV11-3 with TRBJ2-1, with TRBD2 identical over 11 bases. The length of the CDR3 is 15 residues. From germline, CDR1 is SGHNT and CDR2 YENEEA. The junction had 9 bases not matched to a gene; V was cut back by 5 bases and J by 9 bases. Here the CDR3 DNA reads TGTGCCAGCAGCCGTGGGCTAGCGGGAGGCAGTGAGCAGTTCTTC. Amino acid sequence: CASSRGLAGGSEQFF.

The rearrangement joins TRBV19 to TRBJ2-3; a weak D match, TRBD1 (6 bases). CDR3 length equals 12 residues. V shed 7 bases and J shed 7 bases, with 12 bases lying between them. Germline CDR1 LNHDA, CDR2 SQIVND (reference sequence). The CDR3: CASTGQTYTQYF. The CDR3 DNA reads as TGTGCCAGTACCGGACAGACCTATACGCAGTATTTT.

This chain joins TRBV10-3 and TRBJ2-7; D perhaps matches TRBD2 (6 bases). Trimming removed 0 bases at V and 3 bases at J, with 6 bases between. This CDR3 comprises 13 residues. Germline loops: CDR1 ENHRY, CDR2 SYGVKD. The chain's CDR3 is CAISESGGYEQYF. Here the CDR3 DNA reads TGTGCCATCAGTGAGTCCGGGGGCTACGAGCAGTACTTC.

This chain uses TRBV1 with TRBJ1-2; TRBD1, the table's D call, lacks a check against the DNA. TRBV1 represents a pseudogene. The CDR3 length is 13 residues. CDR3 coding DNA: TGCACCAGCAGACACGACAGAAGATATGGCTACACCTTC. Its protein product is CTSRHDRRYGYTF.

The table lists this clone with a count of one. V usage is TRBV4-1 and J usage is TRBJ1-2, with a possible D match to TRBD1 (6 bases). This CDR3 spans 18 amino acids. With 4 bases removed from V and 2 bases from J, the gap between germline ends came to 23 bases. Germline loops: CDR1 MGHRA, CDR2 YSYEKL. The CDR3 DNA sequence: TGCGCCAGCAGCCCGGATGGGCGGGGGGGCTCGGGGAACTATGGCTACACCTTC. Translation: CASSPDGRGGSGNYGYTF.